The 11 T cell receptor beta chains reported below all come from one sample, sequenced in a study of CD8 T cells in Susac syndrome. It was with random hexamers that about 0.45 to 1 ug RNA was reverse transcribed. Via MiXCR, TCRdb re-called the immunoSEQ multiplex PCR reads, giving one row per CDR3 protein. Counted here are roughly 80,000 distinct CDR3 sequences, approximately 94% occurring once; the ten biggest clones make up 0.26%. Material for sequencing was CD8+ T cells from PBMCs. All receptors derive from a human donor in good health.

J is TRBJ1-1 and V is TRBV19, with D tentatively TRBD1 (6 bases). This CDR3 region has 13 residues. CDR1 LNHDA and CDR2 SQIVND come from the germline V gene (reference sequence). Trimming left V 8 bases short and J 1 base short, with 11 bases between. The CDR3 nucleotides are TGTGCCAGTCCCTGGGGGGCGAACACTGAAGCTTTCTTT. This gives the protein CASPWGANTEAFF.

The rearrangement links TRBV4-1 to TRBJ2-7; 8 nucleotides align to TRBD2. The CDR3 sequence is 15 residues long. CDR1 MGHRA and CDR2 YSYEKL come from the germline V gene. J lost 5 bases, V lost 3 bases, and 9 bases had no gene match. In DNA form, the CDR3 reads TGCGCCAGCAGCCAGATGGACCGGGAGGGGGACGAGCAGTACTTC. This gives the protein CASSQMDREGDEQYF.

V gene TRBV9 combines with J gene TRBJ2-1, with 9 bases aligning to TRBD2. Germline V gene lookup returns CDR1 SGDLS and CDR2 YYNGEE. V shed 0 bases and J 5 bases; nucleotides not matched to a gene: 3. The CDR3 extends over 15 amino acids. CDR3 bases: TGTGCCAGCAGCGTAGGGACTAGCGAAAACAATGAGCAGTTCTTC. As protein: CASSVGTSENNEQFF. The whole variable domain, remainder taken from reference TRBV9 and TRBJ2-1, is DSGVTQTPKHLITATGQRVTLRCSPRSGDLSVYWYQQSLDQGLQFLIQYYNGEERAKGNILERFSAQQFPDLHSELNLSSLELGDSALYFCASSVGTSENNEQFFGPGTRLTVL.

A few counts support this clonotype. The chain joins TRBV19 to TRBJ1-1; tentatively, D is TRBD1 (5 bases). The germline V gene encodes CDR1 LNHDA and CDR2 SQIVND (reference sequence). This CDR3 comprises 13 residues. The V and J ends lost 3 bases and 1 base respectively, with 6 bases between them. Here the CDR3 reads CASSIGGNTEAFF. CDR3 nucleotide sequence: TGTGCCAGTAGTATCGGGGGGAACACTGAAGCTTTCTTT.

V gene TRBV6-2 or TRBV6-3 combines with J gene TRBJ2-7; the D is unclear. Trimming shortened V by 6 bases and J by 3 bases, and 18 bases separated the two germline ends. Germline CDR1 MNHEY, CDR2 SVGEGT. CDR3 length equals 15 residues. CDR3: CASSSLSRPFYEQYF. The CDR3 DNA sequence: TGTGCCAGCAGCTCCTTGTCCCGTCCTTTCTACGAGCAGTACTTC.

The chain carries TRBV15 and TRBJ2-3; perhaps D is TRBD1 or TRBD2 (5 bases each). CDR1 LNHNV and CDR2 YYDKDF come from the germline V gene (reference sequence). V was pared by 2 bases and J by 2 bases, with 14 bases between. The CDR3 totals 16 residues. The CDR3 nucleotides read TGTGCCACCAGCAGACGAGGGGAAGAGGCCACAGATACGCAGTATTTT. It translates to CATSRRGEEATDTQYF.

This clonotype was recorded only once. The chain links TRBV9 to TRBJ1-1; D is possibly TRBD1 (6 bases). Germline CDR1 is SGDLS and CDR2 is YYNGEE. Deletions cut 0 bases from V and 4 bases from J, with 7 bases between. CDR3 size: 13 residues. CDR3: CASSVGQVTEAFF. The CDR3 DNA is TGTGCCAGCAGCGTAGGACAGGTCACTGAAGCTTTCTTT.

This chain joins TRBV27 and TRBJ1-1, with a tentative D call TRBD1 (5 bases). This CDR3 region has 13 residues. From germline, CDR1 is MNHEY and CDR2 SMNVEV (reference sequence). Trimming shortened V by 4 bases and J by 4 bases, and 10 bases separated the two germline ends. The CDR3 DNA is TGTGCCAGCAGTTCCCGGGGCATCACTGAAGCTTTCTTT. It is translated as CASSSRGITEAFF.

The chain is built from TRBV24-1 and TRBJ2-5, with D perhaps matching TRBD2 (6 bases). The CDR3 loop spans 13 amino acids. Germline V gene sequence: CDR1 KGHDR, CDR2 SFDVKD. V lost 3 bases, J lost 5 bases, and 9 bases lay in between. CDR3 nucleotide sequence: TGTGCCACCAGTGATCTTGGGGGGGAGACCCAGTACTTC. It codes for CATSDLGGETQYF.

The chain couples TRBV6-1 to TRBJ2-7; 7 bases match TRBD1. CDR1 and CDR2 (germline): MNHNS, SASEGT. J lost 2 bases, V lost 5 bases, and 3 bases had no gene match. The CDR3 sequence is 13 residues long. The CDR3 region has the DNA TGTGCCAGCAGTCCAGACAGGGCCTACGAGCAGTACGTC. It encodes CASSPDRAYEQYV.

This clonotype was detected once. In nucleotides, the CDR3 is TGTGCCAGCGGGAATCGGGGAAATCGTGAGACCCAGTACTTC. It encodes CASGNRGNRETQYF. The chain recombines TRBV27 with TRBJ2-5; tentative D call: TRBD2 (5 bases). Germline V gives CDR1 MNHEY, CDR2 SMNVEV (reference sequence). This CDR3 contains 14 residues. Trimming stripped 8 bases from V and 5 bases from J, with 18 bases between.